The rows below give T cell receptor beta chains drawn from one sample of a study of T-cell reconstitution after alpha-beta-depleted transplantation in children. TCRdb reprocessed the PCR reads with MiXCR, giving one entry per CDR3 protein. Among some 350,000 distinct CDR3 sequences, about 16% were seen once, and the ten largest hold around 41%. This specimen was PBMCs, mostly from graft donor cells, taken 360 days after TCRalphabeta/CD19-depleted stem cell transplant. Every receptor here comes from a male patient between 2 and 9 years old who had a stem cell transplant for acute lymphoblastic leukemia, so the T cells may come from the graft donor. Each CDR3 is given with its conserved first and last residue. The D gene is left open where the match is weak. Part of the rows lack a size; the others show once, few, many or a class for expanded clones.

TRBJ2-7	TRBV2	-	-	TGTGCCAGCAGTGAAGCGCTGCCAGTTTACGAGCAGTACTTC	CASSEALPVYEQYF
TRBJ2-4	TRBV5-1	-	-	TGCGCCAGCAGCTTGGACACAGGGCACAAAAACATTCAGTACTTC	CASSLDTGHKNIQYF
TRBJ2-7	TRBV6-5	-	few	TGTGCCAGCAGTTACTCGACGGACAGAGCTTACGAGCAGTACTTC	CASSYSTDRAYEQYF
TRBJ2-7	TRBV29-1	-	few	TGCAGCGTTGAGGTGGGACTCCAATCCTACGAGCAGTACTTC	CSVEVGLQSYEQYF
TRBJ1-2	TRBV6-1	-	-	TGTGCCAGCAGCATAATCGGGCCCACACCGCCATCGAACTATGGCTACACCTTC	CASSIIGPTPPSNYGYTF
TRBJ2-1	TRBV5-1	-	-	TGCGCCAGCAGCTCTCTTCTCGGGCTCGATGAGCAGTTCTTC	CASSSLLGLDEQFF
TRBJ2-5	TRBV7-2	TRBD2	-	TGTGCCAGCAGCTCCATAGCGGGAGCGATGGAGACCCAGTACTTC	CASSSIAGAMETQYF
TRBJ1-2	TRBV5-1	TRBD1	many	TGCGCCAGCAGCGGCCAGGGGGTAGGATATGGCTACACCTTC	CASSGQGVGYGYTF
TRBJ1-4	TRBV20-1	-	few	TGCAGTGCTAGAGATCGGGGGCAAAAACTGTTTTTT	CSARDRGQKLFF
TRBJ1-1	TRBV28	-	few	TGTGCCAGCAGTCCTGGGACACTACGGGGCACTGAAGCTTTCTTT	CASSPGTLRGTEAFF
TRBJ2-6	TRBV7-9	-	few	TGTGCCAGCACCCAGGGACGGGGTTCGGCTGGGGCCAACGTCCTGACTTTC	CASTQGRGSAGANVLTF
TRBJ1-2	TRBV7-9	-	-	TGTGCCAGCAGCTTAGATGGCTACACCTTC	CASSLDGYTF
TRBJ2-1	TRBV7-3	TRBD2	many	TGTGCCAGCAGTCTCGGGACTACCCCCTACAATGAGCAGTTCTTC	CASSLGTTPYNEQFF
TRBJ2-7	TRBV10-3	TRBD2	few	TGTGCCATCAGGACTAGCGGGAGATCAAACGAGCAGTACTTC	CAIRTSGRSNEQYF
TRBJ1-1	TRBV4-1	-	few	TGCGCCAGCAACCAGGTGTTCATGAACACTGAAGCTTTCTTT	CASNQVFMNTEAFF
TRBJ2-2	TRBV5-1	TRBD2	many	TGCGCCAGCAGCTCCGGACTAGCGTGGAACACCGGGGAGCTGTTTTTT	CASSSGLAWNTGELFF
TRBJ2-7	TRBV28	-	-	TGTGCCAGCGTGGAGGACGGGCGGGGCGAGCAGTACTTC	CASVEDGRGEQYF
TRBJ2-7	TRBV28	-	many	TGTGCCAGCAGTTTTAGACCGAATTACGAGCAGTACTTC	CASSFRPNYEQYF
TRBJ2-5	TRBV4-1	-	-	TGCGCCAGCAGCCCCATCGCAGGGACGGGAGAGACCCAGTACTTC	CASSPIAGTGETQYF
TRBJ2-1	TRBV20-1	-	few	TGCAGTGCTAGTCCGGGTGTGGGCAATGAGCAGTTCTTC	CSASPGVGNEQFF
TRBJ2-3	TRBV20-1	TRBD1	few	TGCAGTGCTAGTCTTAGACAGGGGGCCCTCACAGATACGCAGTATTTT	CSASLRQGALTDTQYF
TRBJ2-3	TRBV12-3/TRBV12-4	TRBD2	many	TGTGCCAGCACCACCTTAAGACTAGCGGGAGCGCAGTATTTT	CASTTLRLAGAQYF
TRBJ2-7	TRBV30	-	many	TGTGCCTGGAGGGGACTCGGGCCCCACACCGAGCAGTACTTC	CAWRGLGPHTEQYF
TRBJ2-1	TRBV6-1	-	few	TGTGCCAGCCCCCTCGGGACACTGCTATGGTACAATGAGCAGTTCTTC	CASPLGTLLWYNEQFF
TRBJ2-1	TRBV12-3/TRBV12-4	-	few	TGTGCCAGCAGTGAGGGACACCCCAATGAGCAGTTCTTC	CASSEGHPNEQFF
TRBJ2-5	TRBV21-1	-	few	TGTGCCAGCAGCAACCGAAGGGACAGGGGATTACAAGAGACCCAGTACTTC	CASSNRRDRGLQETQYF
TRBJ2-1	TRBV29-1	-	few	TGCAGCGCGGGAGTTGATGAGCAGTTCTTC	CSAGVDEQFF
TRBJ2-3	TRBV3-1	-	-	TGTGCCAGCAGCCAAGGGTTTAGTGCGCGAGCTAGCACAGATACGCAGTATTTT	CASSQGFSARASTDTQYF
TRBJ2-5	TRBV5-1	TRBD1	few	TGCGCCAGCGGGACAGGGGGCTCGGAGACCCAGTACTTC	CASGTGGSETQYF
TRBJ2-2	TRBV12-3/TRBV12-4	-	few	TGTGCCAGCAGTTTATGGCTACCTAACACCGGGGAGCTGTTTTTT	CASSLWLPNTGELFF
TRBJ1-4	TRBV7-2	-	many	TGTGCCAGCAGCTTAATCTGGGGAGAAAAACTGTTTTTT	CASSLIWGEKLFF
TRBJ2-3	TRBV5-1	-	few	TGCGCCAGCAGCTTGGATGTAGGGGGAGTGGCAGATACGCAGTATTTT	CASSLDVGGVADTQYF
TRBJ2-4	TRBV3-1	TRBD2	few	TGTGCCAGCAGCCAAGTACCCCCACTAGCGGCCAAAAACATTCAGTACTTC	CASSQVPPLAAKNIQYF
TRBJ2-2	TRBV20-1	TRBD2	-	TGCAGTGCTAGTAGCGGGAGAAATACCGGGGAGCTGTTTTTT	CSASSGRNTGELFF
TRBJ2-7	TRBV4-1	TRBD2	-	TGCGCCAGCAGCCTTCTGACTAGCGGGAGCGACGAGCAGTACTTC	CASSLLTSGSDEQYF
TRBJ2-3	TRBV5-1	-	few	TGCGCCAGCAGCATCTACCGGGACACCCGAGGGACAGATACGCAGTATTTT	CASSIYRDTRGTDTQYF
TRBJ2-5	TRBV5-1	-	-	TGCGCCAGCAGCGCCACAGGGTCCCGGGAGACCCAGTACTTC	CASSATGSRETQYF
TRBJ2-1	TRBV27	-	few	TGTGCCAGCACCCTGGCTGGGGGTAGTGAGCAGTTCTTC	CASTLAGGSEQFF
TRBJ2-4	TRBV13	-	-	TGTGCCAGCAGCCATACGTCTGGCGGCCCTTCGGGGAACATTCAGTACTTC	CASSHTSGGPSGNIQYF
TRBJ2-1	TRBV11-3	TRBD2	-	TGTGCCAGCAGCTTACGCGGGACTAGCGGGGGTGAGCAGTTCTTC	CASSLRGTSGGEQFF